This entry lists 27 T cell receptor beta chains sequenced from one sample in a study of sequential checkpoint blockade in melanoma. Method: immunoSEQ multiplex PCR; TCRdb's copy keeps in-frame clones and lacks some. The sample has 8,000 or so clones, about 25% seen once. Specified treatment: randomized to nivolumab then ipilimumab (arm A) or the reverse (arm B). Sequencing was performed on tumor tissue (inferred from file names), taken from a patient given nivolumab and ipilimumab in sequence. The receptor source for this set is a human donor with melanoma.

The chain has TRBV7-5 and TRBJ2-3; TRBD1 reflects the table's D call only, with no check against the DNA. TRBV7-5 is termed a pseudogene. This CDR3 is built from 14 residues. The CDR3 spells CASSSSTGADTQYF. For the CDR3, the DNA is TGTGCCAGCAGCTCCTCGACAGGGGCAGATACGCAGTATTTT.

This clone turned up a few times. The chain uses TRBV6-8 and TRBJ2-7; TRBD1 matches at 9 bases. The CDR3 is 17 amino acids. Germline V gene data show CDR1 as MNHGY and CDR2 as SAAAGT. The J segment lost 3 bases and the V segment lost 5 bases, leaving 14 bases of the junction unmatched. The CDR3 DNA reads as TGTGCCAGCAGTACCCCCACTGGCGGGACAGGGCGCTACGAGCAGTACGTC. This translates into CASSTPTGGTGRYEQYV.

The J gene is TRBJ1-2, the V gene TRBV6-8, with D uncertain. The V end lost 2 bases, the J end lost 4 bases, and 14 bases lay between the germline ends. The CDR3 loop spans 15 amino acids. Germline lookup yields CDR1 MNHGY and CDR2 SAAAGT. In nucleotides, the CDR3 is TGTGCCAGCAGTTACCTCGAGCTCAGCAGCTATGGCTACACCTTC. Translation gives CASSYLELSSYGYTF.

The rearrangement uses TRBV18 and TRBJ2-1, with TRBD2 as a possible D gene (5 bases). The V and J ends lost 3 bases and 7 bases respectively, with 13 bases between them. The germline V gene has CDR1 KGHSH and CDR2 LQKENI. This CDR3 region has 14 residues. The CDR3 DNA reads as TGTGCCAGCTCACCCATTGGACTTTTGAATGAGCAGTTCTTC. This translates into CASSPIGLLNEQFF.

This clone was counted a few times. The chain carries TRBV11-3 and TRBJ2-3; 8 bases line up with TRBD2. Germline assignment: CDR1 SGHNT and CDR2 YENEEA. This CDR3 is built from 18 residues. V lost 1 base to trimming and J lost 4 bases; unmatched junction nucleotides: 13. The CDR3 DNA reads as TGTGCCAGCAGCTTAGGGCCCGGGAAGCGGGAGATAGCAGATACGCAGTATTTT. Its translation is CASSLGPGKREIADTQYF.

J is TRBJ2-1 and V is TRBV19; no definite D call. This CDR3 is built from 14 residues. The V end lost 5 bases, the J end lost 5 bases, and 13 bases lay between the germline ends. Germline V gene lookup returns CDR1 LNHDA and CDR2 SQIVND (reference sequence). The CDR3 protein is CASSRFGQHNEQFF. As DNA, the CDR3 is TGTGCCAGTAGTCGGTTCGGTCAACACAATGAGCAGTTCTTC.

V usage is TRBV25-1 and J usage is TRBJ2-3, with TRBD2 identical over 11 bases. CDR1 and CDR2 (germline): MGHDK, SYGVNS. V was pared by 8 bases and J by 2 bases, with 3 bases of the junction left unmatched. This CDR3 has 14 amino acids. The CDR3 sequence is CASGGLAATDTQYF. In nucleotides, the CDR3 is TGTGCCAGCGGGGGACTAGCGGCCACAGATACGCAGTATTTT.

This clone was counted a few times. The chain has TRBV14 and TRBJ2-1; perhaps TRBD2 as D (6 bases). The CDR3 contains 20 residues. V lost 0 bases and J lost 7, with 28 bases in between. Germline V CDR1 and CDR2: SGHDN, FVKESK. The CDR3 loop is CASSQDRRGREIPYRNEQFF. In DNA, the CDR3 is TGTGCCAGCAGCCAAGACCGGAGGGGACGGGAAATACCCTACCGTAATGAGCAGTTCTTC.

This clone has at least ten counts. This rearrangement joins TRBV11-3 to TRBJ2-5; 10 bases match TRBD2. Trimming removed 2 bases from V and 5 bases from J; junction bases left unmatched: 5. In germline, CDR1 is SGHNT, CDR2 YENEEA. This CDR3 comprises 15 residues. DNA for the CDR3: TGTGCCAGCAGCTTACCTAGCGGGAGTATTGAGACCCAGTACTTC. Translated: CASSLPSGSIETQYF.

V gene TRBV6-8 combines with J gene TRBJ2-7; D uncertain. V was clipped by 2 bases and J by 4 bases, with 12 bases between them. CDR1 and CDR2 (germline): MNHGY, SAAAGT. The CDR3 totals 14 residues. CDR3: CASSYRQEFYEQYV. The CDR3 nucleotides are TGTGCCAGCAGTTACCGTCAGGAGTTTTACGAGCAGTACGTC.

This clone was observed a few times. The V and J genes are TRBV9 and TRBJ2-5; D unresolved. The V gene lost 4 bases and the J gene lost 1 base, with 11 bases spanning the gap. The germline CDR1 and CDR2 sequences are SGDLS and YYNGEE. This CDR3 region has 14 residues. CDR3 nucleotide sequence: TGTGCCAGCAGCCCTAAAGGTGGCCAAGAGACCCAGTACTTC. Protein sequence: CASSPKGGQETQYF.

This chain connects TRBV6-8 to TRBJ1-1; 9 nucleotides align to TRBD1. The CDR3 loop spans 15 amino acids. V was clipped by 8 bases and J by 5 bases; unmatched bases: 12. Germline values: CDR1 MNHGY, CDR2 SAAAGT. The CDR3 DNA sequence: TGTGCCAGCGGGGACAGGGCCCGAGTCGGTACTGAAGCTTTCTTT. Residues: CASGDRARVGTEAFF.

The chain carries TRBV18 and TRBJ1-5, with TRBD1 matching 7 bases. From germline, CDR1 is KGHSH and CDR2 LQKENI. V lost 6 bases to trimming and J lost 7 bases; unmatched junction nucleotides: 9. This CDR3 region has 14 residues. CDR3 DNA sequence: TGTGCCAGCTCCCCCGACAGGGCGGGCCAGCCCCAGCATTTT. Encoded protein: CASSPDRAGQPQHF.

This clone is classed as medium-sized. V is TRBV19 and J is TRBJ1-4; D is undetermined. The CDR3 spans 15 residues. Deletions cut 4 bases from V and 3 bases from J, with 12 bases between. Germline-derived CDR1 and CDR2 are LNHDA and SQIVND (reference sequence). As DNA, the CDR3 is TGTGCCAGTAGTAAGACTCGGGCCTCTAATGAAAAACTGTTTTTT. Translating gives CASSKTRASNEKLFF.

V usage is TRBV6-8 and J usage is TRBJ2-3; 11 bases are shared with TRBD2. Germline-derived CDR1 and CDR2 are MNHGY and SAAAGT. V lost 10 bases, J lost 4 bases, and 7 bases stayed unmatched. CDR3 length: 14 residues. The CDR3 DNA follows: TGTGCCACTACTAGCGGGAGAGGGGCAGATACGCAGTATTTT. Translation gives CATTSGRGADTQYF.

V gene TRBV12-5 combines with J gene TRBJ1-2; D not certain. CDR3 length equals 15 residues. Germline-derived CDR1 and CDR2 are LGHNT and FRNRAP. V was shortened by 3 bases and J by 2 bases, with 13 bases between the two germline ends. The CDR3 region has the DNA TGTGCTAGTGGTTTCCCAGGCTTACCAAACTATGGCTACACCTTC. It yields the protein CASGFPGLPNYGYTF.

The chain recombines TRBV6-8 with TRBJ1-2, with 7 bases aligning to TRBD1. Per germline, CDR1 MNHGY and CDR2 SAAAGT. V shed 0 bases and J 8 bases; nucleotides not matched to a gene: 3. The CDR3 runs to 13 residues. CDR3 nucleotide sequence: TGTGCCAGCAGTTACTCAGGGGGCTGGGGCTACACCTTC. This gives the protein CASSYSGGWGYTF.

This clone occurred many times. V gene TRBV11-3 combines with J gene TRBJ2-3, with TRBD1 identical over 7 bases. J lost 0 bases, V lost 3 bases, and 3 bases had no gene match. Germline V gene data show CDR1 as SGHNT and CDR2 as YENEEA. CDR3 length: 15 residues. The chain's CDR3 is CASSLWDSSTDTQYF. The DNA for the CDR3 is TGTGCCAGCAGCTTGTGGGACAGTAGCACAGATACGCAGTATTTT.

The CDR3 loop reads CASSISAGGPWEQFF. CDR3 coding DNA: TGTGCCAGTAGTATCTCGGCGGGAGGGCCGTGGGAGCAGTTCTTC. This chain links TRBV19 with TRBJ2-1, with 9 positions matching TRBD2. This CDR3 has 15 residues. CDR1 and CDR2 (germline): LNHDA, SQIVND (reference sequence). J lost 10 bases, V lost 3 bases, and 10 bases had no gene match.

This chain connects TRBV28 to TRBJ1-5; 9 bases align to TRBD1. Losses at the gene ends were 3 bases for V and 7 bases for J; bases not matched to a gene: 19. Germline V gene lookup returns CDR1 MDHEN and CDR2 SYDVKM. The CDR3 runs 19 residues. CDR3 sequence reads: CASSFLFVGTGRGNQPQHF. The CDR3 DNA reads TGTGCCAGCAGTTTCCTCTTTGTCGGGACAGGGAGGGGGAACCAGCCCCAGCATTTT.

This clone came up many times. The chain employs TRBV9 and TRBJ2-1, with a possible D match to TRBD1 (5 bases). Deletions cut 4 bases from V and 2 bases from J, with 19 bases between. CDR1 SGDLS and CDR2 YYNGEE come from the germline V gene. The CDR3 extends over 17 amino acids. CDR3 amino acids: CASSFPVVARAYNEQFF. The DNA for the CDR3 is TGTGCCAGCAGCTTCCCCGTTGTGGCCAGGGCCTACAATGAGCAGTTCTTC.

J is TRBJ2-1 and V is TRBV6-8; 7 bases line up with TRBD2. Trimming removed 6 bases from V and 5 bases from J; junction bases left unmatched: 16. This CDR3 has 17 residues. CDR1 is MNHGY and CDR2 is SAAAGT in the germline V gene. CDR3 DNA: TGTGCCAGCAGACCGCAACAAGGACTAGGGCACCACAATGAGCAGTTCTTC. Residues: CASRPQQGLGHHNEQFF.

In its sample, this clone was seen a few times. A read error may produce the germline difference seen at one junction end. The chain uses TRBV19 and TRBJ2-5; 10 nucleotides line up with TRBD2. This CDR3 region has 15 residues. CDR1 and CDR2 (germline): LNHDA, SQIVND (reference sequence). The CDR3 loop is CASRRGGLAGESSHF. The CDR3 DNA sequence: TGTGCCAGTAGACGGGGTGGGCTAGCGGGAGAATCCAGTCACTTC.

The rearrangement uses TRBV5-1 and TRBJ1-4; unclear D gene. V was clipped by 4 bases and J by 0 bases, with 10 bases between them. Germline V gene data show CDR1 as SGHRS and CDR2 as YFSETQ. The CDR3 spans 15 residues. DNA for the CDR3: TGCGCCAGCAGCCACCGATATGCAACTAATGAAAAACTGTTTTTT. Translation: CASSHRYATNEKLFF. Full variable domain (remainder filled in from reference TRBV5-1 and TRBJ1-4): KAGVTQTPRYLIKTRGQQVTLSCSPISGHRSVSWYQQTPGQGLQFLFEYFSETQRNKGNFPGRFSGRQFSNSRSEMNVSTLELGDSALYLCASSHRYATNEKLFFGSGTQLSVL.

This clone was seen more than once but under ten times. The rearrangement joins TRBV6-8 to TRBJ2-1; the D is unclear. With 1 base removed from V and 4 bases from J, the gap between germline ends came to 11 bases. This CDR3 comprises 15 residues. From germline, CDR1 is MNHGY and CDR2 SAAAGT. The CDR3 sequence is CASSYLFGPYNEQFF. CDR3 sequence (DNA): TGTGCCAGCAGTTACTTATTCGGGCCGTACAATGAGCAGTTCTTC.

The gene calls are TRBV12-5 and TRBJ2-3; tentative D call: TRBD2 (6 bases). Germline V CDR1 and CDR2: LGHNT, FRNRAP. The CDR3 has 14 amino acids. V lost 2 bases and J lost 5, with 11 bases in between. The CDR3 here is CASGLPGSLDTQYF. The CDR3 region has the DNA TGTGCTAGTGGTTTGCCCGGGAGCCTAGATACGCAGTATTTT.

The gene calls are TRBV25-1 and TRBJ1-2; tentative D call: TRBD1 (6 bases). V was trimmed by 10 bases and J by 3 bases, leaving 12 bases between them. Germline V gives CDR1 MGHDK, CDR2 SYGVNS. The CDR3 totals 12 residues. CDR3 amino acids: CATGQPYYGYTF. CDR3 bases: TGTGCCACCGGACAGCCCTACTATGGCTACACCTTC.